These 18 T cell receptor beta chains came from one sample sequenced in a study of T cells after yellow fever vaccination. TCRdb processed the 5' RACE reads anew with MiXCR; each CDR3 protein has one entry. The sample includes 500,000 to 650,000 distinct CDR3 sequences, approximately 15% of them seen just once. Sample: PBMCs, taken on the day of the yellow fever booster vaccination. The receptors shown here come from a man aged 25 to 40 who received the YFV17D yellow fever vaccine.

This clonotype has only a few counts. A much larger clonotype is one base distant, so this may be a read error. J is TRBJ2-2 and V is TRBV13; a weak D match, TRBD1 (5 bases). Germline V gene lookup returns CDR1 PRHDT and CDR2 FYEKMQ (reference sequence). CDR3 length: 15 residues. Trimming cost V 2 bases and J 1 base, with 8 bases left between them. CDR3 loop: CASSLKGLNTGELFF. CDR3 nucleotide sequence: TGTGCCAGCAGCTTAAAGGGGTTGAACACCGGGGAGCTGTTTTTT. The full variable domain, in which reference TRBV13 and TRBJ2-2 provide the parts outside the CDR3, is AAGVIQSPRHLIKEKRETATLKCYPIPRHDTVYWYQQGPGQDPQFLISFYEKMQSDKGSIPDRFSAQQFSDYHSELNMSSLELGDSALYFCASSLKGLNTGELFFGEGSRLTVL.

This clonotype showed up just a few times. The chain couples TRBV27 to TRBJ2-1, with 8 bases matching TRBD2. CDR3 length: 16 residues. Germline V gene lookup returns CDR1 MNHEY and CDR2 SMNVEV (reference sequence). Trimming at V came to 8 bases and at J to 0 bases, leaving 9 bases not matched to a gene. The CDR3 is CASGRPRGGSYNEQFF. CDR3 DNA sequence: TGTGCCAGCGGTCGCCCACGGGGGGGCTCCTACAATGAGCAGTTCTTC.

This clonotype showed up just a few times. The chain links TRBV20-1 to TRBJ2-1, with 12 bases identical to TRBD2. The ends lost 1 base at V and 2 bases at J; junction bases unmatched: 3. The CDR3 is 16 residues long. CDR1 is DFQATT, CDR2 SNEGSKA, per germline (reference sequence). Written as DNA, the CDR3 is TGCAGTGCTAGAGCCGCTAGCGGGAGGGCCTACAATGAGCAGTTCTTC. It translates to CSARAASGRAYNEQFF.

Only a few counts were recorded for this clonotype. The chain employs TRBV20-1 and TRBJ2-1; D is undetermined. Between the trimmed V and J ends, which lost 1 base and 4 bases, there was a span of 5 bases. CDR1 is DFQATT and CDR2 is SNEGSKA in the germline V gene (reference sequence). The CDR3 consists of 12 residues. The CDR3 bases are TGCAGTGCTAGAGTAAAGTACAATGAGCAGTTCTTC. Encoded protein: CSARVKYNEQFF.

V gene TRBV12-3 or TRBV12-4 combines with J gene TRBJ2-7; 10 bases are shared with TRBD1. V lost 6 bases and J lost 2; bases outside the gene matches: 13. CDR3 length equals 17 residues. CDR3 DNA sequence: TGTGCCAGCAGCCGGGACAGGGGCGGCCTGGTGACCTACGAGCAGTACTTC. It codes for CASSRDRGGLVTYEQYF.

This clonotype was picked up a small number of times. The chain is built from TRBV6-2 or TRBV6-3 and TRBJ2-5; 7 bases match TRBD2. V trimming: 5 bases; J trimming: 5 bases; junction bases outside the gene matches: 11. CDR1 is MNHEY and CDR2 is SVGEGT in the germline V gene. The CDR3 consists of 15 residues. The CDR3 loop reads CASSTGLGRAETQYF. The CDR3 DNA follows: TGTGCCAGCAGTACTGGACTGGGGAGGGCGGAGACCCAGTACTTC.

The rearrangement uses TRBV4-1 and TRBJ2-5; 7 nucleotides line up with TRBD1. The CDR3 contains 15 residues. Germline V gene lookup returns CDR1 MGHRA and CDR2 YSYEKL. V lost 0 bases, J lost 5 bases, and 6 bases stayed unmatched. Here the CDR3 reads CASSQEGTGAETQYF. The CDR3 DNA follows: TGCGCCAGCAGCCAAGAGGGTACAGGGGCGGAGACCCAGTACTTC.

Here the CDR3 reads CASSLASADRGLLSGANVLTF. CDR3 DNA: TGTGCCAGCAGCTTGGCCAGTGCGGACAGGGGTTTGCTCTCTGGGGCCAACGTCCTGACTTTC. V usage is TRBV5-4 and J usage is TRBJ2-6; 9 bases are shared with TRBD1. In germline, CDR1 is SGHNT, CDR2 YYREEE (reference sequence). The CDR3 contains 21 residues. Losses at the gene ends were 0 bases for V and 0 bases for J; bases not matched to a gene: 13.

This clonotype occurred a few times. The junction and the germline gene differ at one end; a read error may be behind it. CDR3 sequence reads: CASSSGGLAIF. The DNA of the CDR3 is TGTGCCAGCAGCTCAGGGGGACTAGCGATCTTC. The V and J genes are TRBV9 and TRBJ2-1, with 10 bases lining up with TRBD2. The CDR3 loop spans 11 amino acids. The V gene's germline CDR1 is SGDLS and CDR2 YYNGEE.

This clonotype was picked up a small number of times. The rearrangement uses TRBV25-1 and TRBJ1-5; no definite D call. From germline, CDR1 is MGHDK and CDR2 SYGVNS. There are 15 residues in the CDR3. The V and J ends lost 1 base and 0 bases respectively, with 7 bases between them. CDR3 in DNA: TGTGCCAGCAGTGAATTGGGAAATAGCAATCAGCCCCAGCATTTT. Its translation is CASSELGNSNQPQHF.

This clonotype was detected only a few times. The chain has TRBV18 and TRBJ1-5; no reliable D call. With 4 bases removed from V and 4 bases from J, the gap between germline ends came to 14 bases. The CDR3 is 15 residues long. Germline loops: CDR1 KGHSH, CDR2 LQKENI. The CDR3 DNA reads TGTGCCAGCTCACTTTACCAGGTCGAAAATCAGCCCCAGCATTTT. Translated, it gives CASSLYQVENQPQHF.

CDR3 sequence (DNA): TGCGCCAGCAGCCGTGGACAGAGGCAAGAGACCCAGTACTTC. Protein: CASSRGQRQETQYF. This chain uses TRBV5-1 with TRBJ2-5; D is possibly TRBD1 (6 bases). Looked up from germline, CDR1 is SGHRS and CDR2 is YFSETQ. The CDR3 has 14 amino acids. V lost 4 bases to trimming and J lost 2 bases, with 12 bases between them.

This clonotype was counted a few times. The rearrangement links TRBV20-1 to TRBJ2-3; 8 positions agree with TRBD2. Germline V gene sequence: CDR1 DFQATT, CDR2 SNEGSKA (reference sequence). The CDR3 is made up of 15 amino acids. The ends lost 8 bases at V and 4 bases at J; junction bases unmatched: 14. CDR3 nucleotide sequence: TGCAGTTCCGAATCTCCGGCGGGAGGTTCAGATACGCAGTATTTT. Amino acid sequence: CSSESPAGGSDTQYF.

This clonotype was counted between two and nine times. The rearrangement joins TRBV6-1 to TRBJ2-3; tentative D call: TRBD2 (6 bases). Germline loops: CDR1 MNHNS, CDR2 SASEGT. Trimming removed 6 bases from V and 0 bases from J, with 7 bases in between. This CDR3 is built from 13 residues. The CDR3 bases are TGTGCCAGCAGGGACTATAGCACAGATACGCAGTATTTT. This gives the protein CASRDYSTDTQYF.

Only a few counts were recorded for this clonotype. The chain has TRBV27 and TRBJ2-3; D gene ambiguous. The CDR3 extends over 14 amino acids. Germline-derived CDR1 and CDR2 are MNHEY and SMNVEV (reference sequence). Trimming cost V 6 bases and J 2 bases, with 12 bases left between them. CDR3 bases: TGTGCCAGCAGCGTACTACCAGACACAGATACGCAGTATTTT. Its translation is CASSVLPDTDTQYF.

Only a few counts were recorded for this clonotype. This chain connects TRBV5-1 to TRBJ2-2, with D perhaps TRBD1 or TRBD2 (5 bases each). The CDR3 is made up of 13 amino acids. CDR1 is SGHRS and CDR2 is YFSETQ in the germline V gene. V dropped 1 base and J dropped 6 bases, with 7 bases sitting between them. CDR3 sequence reads: CASSLSGPGELFF. In nucleotides, the CDR3 is TGCGCCAGCAGCTTGTCGGGGCCCGGGGAGCTGTTTTTT.

The J gene is TRBJ1-3, the V gene TRBV12-3 or TRBV12-4; D gene unclear. This CDR3 spans 14 amino acids. V gave up 6 bases and J gave up 4 bases, with 13 bases separating them. CDR3 sequence reads: CASSRGSGGNTIYF. The CDR3 DNA reads as TGTGCCAGCAGCCGCGGATCCGGAGGAAACACCATATATTTT.

This clonotype was observed at least ten times. The gene calls are TRBV28 and TRBJ2-7; D is possibly TRBD2 (6 bases). Germline lookup yields CDR1 MDHEN and CDR2 SYDVKM. This CDR3 has 15 amino acids. The germline V and J ends were trimmed by 6 bases and 4 bases, with 19 bases remaining between them. The DNA of the CDR3 is TGTGCCAGCAGCAATTCCGGGACTGTAGAATACGAGCAGTACTTC. Its protein is CASSNSGTVEYEQYF.